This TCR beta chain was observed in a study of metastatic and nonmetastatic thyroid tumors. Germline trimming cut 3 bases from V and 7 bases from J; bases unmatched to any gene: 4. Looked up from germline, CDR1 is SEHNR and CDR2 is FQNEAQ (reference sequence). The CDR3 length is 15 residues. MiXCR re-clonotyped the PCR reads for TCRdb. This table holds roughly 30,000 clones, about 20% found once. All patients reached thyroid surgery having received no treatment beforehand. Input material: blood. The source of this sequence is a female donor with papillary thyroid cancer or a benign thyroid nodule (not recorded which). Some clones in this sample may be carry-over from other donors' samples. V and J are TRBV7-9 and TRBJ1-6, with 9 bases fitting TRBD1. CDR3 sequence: CASSLSGQGNSPLHF. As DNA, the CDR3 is TGTGCCAGCAGCTTGAGTGGACAGGGGAATTCACCCCTCCACTTT.